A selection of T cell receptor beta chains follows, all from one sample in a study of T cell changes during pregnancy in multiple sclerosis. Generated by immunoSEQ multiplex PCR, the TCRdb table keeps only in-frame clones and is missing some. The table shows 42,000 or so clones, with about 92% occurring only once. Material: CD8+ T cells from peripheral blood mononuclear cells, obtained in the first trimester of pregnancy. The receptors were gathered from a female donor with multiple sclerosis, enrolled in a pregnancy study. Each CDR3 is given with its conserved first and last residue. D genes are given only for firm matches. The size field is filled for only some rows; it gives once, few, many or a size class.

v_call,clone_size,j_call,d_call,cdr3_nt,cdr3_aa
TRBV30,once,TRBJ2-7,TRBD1,TGTGCCTGGAGGGGGACAGGATTCTACGAGCAGTACTTC,CAWRGTGFYEQYF
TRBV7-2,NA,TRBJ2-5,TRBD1,TGTGCCAGCAGCTCCCCGGGACAGGGGGCTAAAGAGACCCAGTACTTC,CASSSPGQGAKETQYF
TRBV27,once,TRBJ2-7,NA,TGTGCCAGCAGTTTATCGGGAGACGGCATCACCTACGAGCAGTACTTC,CASSLSGDGITYEQYF
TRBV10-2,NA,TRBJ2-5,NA,TGCGCCAGCAGCCCACTAGTAGGAGAGACCCAGTACTTC,CASSPLVGETQYF
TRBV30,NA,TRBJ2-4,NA,TGTGCCTGGAGTGGGGGCTACCAAAACATTCAGTACTTC,CAWSGGYQNIQYF
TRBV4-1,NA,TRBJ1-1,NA,TGCGCCAGCAGCCAAAGTACAGGGCCAAATCCTCGGTTGAACACTGAAGCTTTCTTT,CASSQSTGPNPRLNTEAFF
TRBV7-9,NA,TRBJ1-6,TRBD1,TGTGCCAGCAGCTGGGGACAGGGGTTGCATTCACCCCTCCACTTT,CASSWGQGLHSPLHF
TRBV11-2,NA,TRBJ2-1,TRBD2,TGTGCCAGCAGCTTGGGCGGGGGAGCCTTCTTC,CASSLGGGAFF
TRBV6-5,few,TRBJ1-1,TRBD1,TGTGCCAGCAGTCCCCAGGGGGGGAACACTGAAGCTTTCTTT,CASSPQGGNTEAFF
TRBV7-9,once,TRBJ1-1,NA,TGTGCCAGCAGCTCCCCTTTGGGGGGGACGAGCACTGAAGCTTTCTTT,CASSSPLGGTSTEAFF
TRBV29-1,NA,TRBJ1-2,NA,TGCAGCGTTGTCCCAGGGGACTATGGCTACACCTTC,CSVVPGDYGYTF
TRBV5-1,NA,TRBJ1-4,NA,TGCGCCAGCAGCTTGGGGACAGCTACTAATGAAAAACTGTTTTTT,CASSLGTATNEKLFF
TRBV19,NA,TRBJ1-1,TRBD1,TGTGCCAGTAGTTGGACAGGGTCAAACACTGAAGCTTTCTTT,CASSWTGSNTEAFF
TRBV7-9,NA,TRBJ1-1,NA,TGTGCCAGCAGCTTAGGGTTAGGGGACACTGAAGCTTTCTTT,CASSLGLGDTEAFF
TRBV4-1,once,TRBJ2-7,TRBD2,TGCGCCAGCAGCCAAGATCTACTAGCGGGCTACGAGCAGTACTTC,CASSQDLLAGYEQYF
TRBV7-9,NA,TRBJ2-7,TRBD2,TGTGCCAGCAGTCCTCCGGGGGGCTACGAGCAGTACTTC,CASSPPGGYEQYF
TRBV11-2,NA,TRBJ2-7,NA,TGTGCCAGCAGCCCTAACTCCTACGAGCAGTACTTC,CASSPNSYEQYF
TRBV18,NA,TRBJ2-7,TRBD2,TGTGCCAGCTCACCCTGGCGGGAGGAAGTCTACGAGCAGTACTTC,CASSPWREEVYEQYF
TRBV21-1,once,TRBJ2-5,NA,TGTGCCAGCAGCAAGGACTGCCGAGAGACCCAGTACTTC,CASSKDCRETQYF
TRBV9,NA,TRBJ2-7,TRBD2,TGTGCCAGCAGCCCCCCGGGGGGGAGCGAGAGCTCCTACGAGCAGTACTTC,CASSPPGGSESSYEQYF
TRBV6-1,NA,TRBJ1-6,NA,TGTGCCAGCAGTGACGAAGTCAGTTTACCCGCCTCCTATAATTCACCCCTCCACTTT,CASSDEVSLPASYNSPLHF
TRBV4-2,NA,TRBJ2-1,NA,TGTGCCAGCAGCCAAGAATCACAGGGCGATGAGCAGTTCTTC,CASSQESQGDEQFF
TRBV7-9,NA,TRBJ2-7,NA,TGTGCCCTTCAGGATCTCGGTCCCTCCTACGAGCAGTACTTC,CALQDLGPSYEQYF
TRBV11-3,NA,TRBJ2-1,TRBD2,TGTGCCAGCAGCTTAGAAGGGACTAGCGGGAACAATGAGCAGTTCTTC,CASSLEGTSGNNEQFF
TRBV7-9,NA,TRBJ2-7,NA,TGTGCCAGCAGCTCCCCATCGGGGATCGACTCCTACGAGCAGTACTTC,CASSSPSGIDSYEQYF
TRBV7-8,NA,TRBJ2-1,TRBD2,TGTGCAAGCGCATTGGCGGGAGCAGCTTACAATGAGCAGTTCTTC,CASALAGAAYNEQFF
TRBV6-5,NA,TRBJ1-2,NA,TGTGCCAGCAGTTACACGACAGATAACTATGGCTACACCTTC,CASSYTTDNYGYTF
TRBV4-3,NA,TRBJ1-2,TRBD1,TGCGCCAGCAGCCAGTACCGGGACAGGGGCTATGGCTACACCTTC,CASSQYRDRGYGYTF
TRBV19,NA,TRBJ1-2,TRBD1,TGTGCCAGTAGTATCCTTACAATCAGCCTGGGACAGGGATATGGCTACACCTTC,CASSILTISLGQGYGYTF